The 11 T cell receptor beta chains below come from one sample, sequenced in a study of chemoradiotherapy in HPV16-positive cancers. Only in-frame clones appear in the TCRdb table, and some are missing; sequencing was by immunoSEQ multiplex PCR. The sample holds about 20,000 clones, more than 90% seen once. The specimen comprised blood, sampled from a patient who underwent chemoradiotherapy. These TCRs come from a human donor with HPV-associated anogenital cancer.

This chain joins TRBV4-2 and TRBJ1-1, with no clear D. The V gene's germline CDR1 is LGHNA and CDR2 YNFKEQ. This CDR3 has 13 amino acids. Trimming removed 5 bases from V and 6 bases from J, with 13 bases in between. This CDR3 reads CASSNESPAEAFF. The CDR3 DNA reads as TGTGCCAGCAGCAACGAGAGTCCAGCTGAAGCTTTCTTT.

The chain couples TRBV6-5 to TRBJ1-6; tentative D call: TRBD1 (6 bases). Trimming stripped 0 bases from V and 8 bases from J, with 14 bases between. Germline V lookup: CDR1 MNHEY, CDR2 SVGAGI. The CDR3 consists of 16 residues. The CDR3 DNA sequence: TGTGCCAGCAGTTACTCGGGCAGGGGAATCGATTCACCCCTCCACTTT. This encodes CASSYSGRGIDSPLHF.

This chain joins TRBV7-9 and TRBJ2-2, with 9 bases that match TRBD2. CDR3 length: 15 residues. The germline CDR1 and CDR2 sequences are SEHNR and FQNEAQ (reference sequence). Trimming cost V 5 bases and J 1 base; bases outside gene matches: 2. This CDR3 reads CASSGSGGNTGELFF. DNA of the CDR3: TGTGCCAGCAGCGGTAGCGGGGGGAACACCGGGGAGCTGTTTTTT.

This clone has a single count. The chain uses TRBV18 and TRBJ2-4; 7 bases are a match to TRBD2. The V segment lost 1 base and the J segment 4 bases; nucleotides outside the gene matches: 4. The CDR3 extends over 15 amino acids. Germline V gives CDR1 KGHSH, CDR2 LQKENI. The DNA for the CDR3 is TGTGCCAGCTCACCACGTGCAGCGGGAAAAAACATTCAGTACTTC. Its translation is CASSPRAAGKNIQYF.

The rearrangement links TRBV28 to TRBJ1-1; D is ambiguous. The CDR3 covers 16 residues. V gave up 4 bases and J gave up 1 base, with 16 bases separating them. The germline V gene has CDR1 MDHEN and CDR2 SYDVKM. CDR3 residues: CASSSLNYLGNTEAFF. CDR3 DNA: TGTGCCAGCAGTTCTCTAAACTATTTGGGGAACACTGAAGCTTTCTTT.

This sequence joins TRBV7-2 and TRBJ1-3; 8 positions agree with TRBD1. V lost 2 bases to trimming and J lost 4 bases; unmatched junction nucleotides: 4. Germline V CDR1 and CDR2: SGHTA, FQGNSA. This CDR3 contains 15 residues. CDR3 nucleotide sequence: TGTGCCAGCAGCTTAACGACAGGGGTCGGAAACACCATATATTTT. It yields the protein CASSLTTGVGNTIYF.

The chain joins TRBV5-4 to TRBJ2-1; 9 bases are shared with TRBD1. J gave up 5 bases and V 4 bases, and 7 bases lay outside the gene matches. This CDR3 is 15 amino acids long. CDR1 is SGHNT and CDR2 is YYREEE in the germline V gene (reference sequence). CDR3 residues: CASSRSGQGNNEQFF. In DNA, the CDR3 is TGTGCCAGCAGCCGTTCGGGACAGGGTAACAATGAGCAGTTCTTC.

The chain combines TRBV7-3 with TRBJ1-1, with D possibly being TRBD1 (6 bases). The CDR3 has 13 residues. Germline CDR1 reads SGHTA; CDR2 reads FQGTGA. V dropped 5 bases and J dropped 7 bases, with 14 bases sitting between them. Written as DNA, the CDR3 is TGTGCCAGCAGCGCCACACCAGGGGTTGAAGCTTTCTTT. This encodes CASSATPGVEAFF. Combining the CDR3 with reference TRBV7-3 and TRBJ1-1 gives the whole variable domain GAGVSQTPSNKVTEKGKYVELRCDPISGHTALYWYRQSLGQGPEFLIYFQGTGAADDSGLPNDRFFAVRPEGSVSTLKIQRTERGDSAVYLCASSATPGVEAFFGQGTRLTVV.

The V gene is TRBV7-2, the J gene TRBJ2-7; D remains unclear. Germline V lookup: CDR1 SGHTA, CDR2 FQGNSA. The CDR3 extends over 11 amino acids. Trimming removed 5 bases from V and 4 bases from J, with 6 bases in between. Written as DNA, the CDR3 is TGTGCCAGCAGCCCCAAGTACGAGCAGTACTTC. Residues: CASSPKYEQYF.

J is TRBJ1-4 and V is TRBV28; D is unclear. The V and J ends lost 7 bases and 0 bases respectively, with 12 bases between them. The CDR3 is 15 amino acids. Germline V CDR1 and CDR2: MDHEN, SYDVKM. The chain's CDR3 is CASNRLDATNEKLFF. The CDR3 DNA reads TGTGCCAGCAATAGACTCGATGCAACTAATGAAAAACTGTTTTTT.

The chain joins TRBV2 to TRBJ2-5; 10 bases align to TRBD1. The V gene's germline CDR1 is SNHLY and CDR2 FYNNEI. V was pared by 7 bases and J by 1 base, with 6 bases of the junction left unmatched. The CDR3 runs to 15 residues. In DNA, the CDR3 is TGTGCCAGCATGAGACAGGGGGCTTTCCAAGAGACCCAGTACTTC. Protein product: CASMRQGAFQETQYF.